This TCR beta chain was identified in a study of T cell repertoires in cytomegalovirus infection. Background on the study: Public TCR beta signature analysis indicated the presence of both CMV infection and matching HLA type. Study conclusions and caveats: Ex vivo responses were dominated by HLA-C-restricted CMV-specific TCR beta clonotypes. Of the TCR beta families, the public ones yielded a cumulative frequency that identified carriers of CMV plus the relevant HLA.

Germline V CDR1 and CDR2: SGHVS, FNYEAQ. With V trimmed by 5 bases and J by 2 bases, 6 bases remained unmatched. The CDR3 spans 15 residues. TCRdb reprocessed the reads via MiXCR and lists one record per CDR3 protein. The sample records 300,000 to 450,000 distinct CDR3 sequences, 15% to 20% being singletons. This clonotype was seen a handful of times. Its target is unknown. The chain uses TRBV7-6 and TRBJ1-2, with 9 bases fitting TRBD1. The source of this sequence is a human donor in good health (CMV status not recorded). Some clones in this sample may be carry-over from other donors' samples. The specimen was PBMCs. The CDR3, as DNA: TGTGCCAGCAGCCCGATGACAGGGGGGAACTATGGCTACACCTTC. It translates to CASSPMTGGNYGYTF.